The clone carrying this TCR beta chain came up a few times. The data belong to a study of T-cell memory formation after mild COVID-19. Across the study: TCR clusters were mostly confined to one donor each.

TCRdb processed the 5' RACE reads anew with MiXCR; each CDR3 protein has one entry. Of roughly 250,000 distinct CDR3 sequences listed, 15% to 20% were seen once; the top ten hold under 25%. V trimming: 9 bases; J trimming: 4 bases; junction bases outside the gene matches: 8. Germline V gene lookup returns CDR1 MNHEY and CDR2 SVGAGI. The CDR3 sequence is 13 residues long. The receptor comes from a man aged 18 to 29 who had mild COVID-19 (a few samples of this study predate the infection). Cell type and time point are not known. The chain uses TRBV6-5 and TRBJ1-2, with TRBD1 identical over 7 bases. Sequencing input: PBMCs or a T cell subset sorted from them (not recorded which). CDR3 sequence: CASSSGTVYGYTF. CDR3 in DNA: TGTGCCAGTTCATCCGGGACAGTCTATGGCTACACCTTC.